These T cell receptor beta chains were read from a single sample in a study of blood T cell repertoires in COVID-19. The table came from immunoSEQ multiplex PCR; TCRdb's copy has only in-frame clones and leaves some out. The sample holds approximately 300,000 clones, more than 75% seen once. Sequencing used peripheral blood. These receptors came from a woman aged 45 to 65 with acute or convalescent COVID-19. The CDR3 runs from the conserved cysteine through the conserved F or W. D genes are given only for firm matches. Rows give clone size only sometimes, using once, few, many, or a class for an expanded clone.

. | TRBJ1-1 | . | TRBV12-3/TRBV12-4 | CASTQEGETEAFF | TGTGCCAGCACTCAAGAGGGGGAAACTGAAGCTTTCTTT
. | TRBJ1-2 | . | TRBV7-2 | CASSLGRMYGYTF | TGTGCCAGCAGCTTAGGCAGGATGTATGGCTACACCTTC
TRBD1 | TRBJ1-5 | . | TRBV10-3 | CAISEGTGSRNQPQHF | TGTGCCATCAGTGAAGGGACAGGGTCCCGCAATCAGCCCCAGCATTTT
. | TRBJ2-3 | few | TRBV4-3 | CASSYRRAGSTDTQYF | TGCGCCAGCAGCTACCGGAGGGCGGGGAGCACAGATACGCAGTATTTT
. | TRBJ1-2 | . | TRBV3-1/TRBV3-2 | CASSQGTLGYGYTF | TGTGCCAGCAGCCAAGGGACTTTGGGCTATGGCTACACCTTC
. | TRBJ2-7 | . | TRBV20-1 | CSASPPGPTTTDEQYF | TGCAGTGCTAGTCCCCCAGGGCCTACTACCACCGACGAGCAGTACTTC
. | TRBJ1-5 | . | TRBV18 | CASSGGVSNQPQHF | TGTGCCAGCTCCGGAGGGGTAAGCAATCAGCCCCAGCATTTT
. | TRBJ2-2 | . | TRBV2 | CAGGAENTGELFF | TGTGCCGGAGGGGCGGAGAACACCGGGGAGCTGTTTTTT
. | TRBJ2-2 | . | TRBV14 | CASSQDWGPQNTGELFF | TGTGCCAGCAGCCAAGATTGGGGGCCCCAAAACACCGGGGAGCTGTTTTTT
TRBD2 | TRBJ2-7 | . | TRBV6-5 | CASTSAGVHYEQYF | TGTGCCAGCACTTCAGCGGGAGTACACTACGAGCAGTACTTC
TRBD2 | TRBJ2-1 | . | TRBV5-5 | CASSLKRENEQFF | TGTGCCAGCAGCTTGAAGCGGGAGAATGAGCAGTTCTTC
TRBD1 | TRBJ2-2 | . | TRBV7-7 | CASSPDRANTGELFF | TGTGCTAGCAGCCCGGACAGGGCGAACACCGGGGAGCTGTTTTTT
TRBD1 | TRBJ2-7 | . | TRBV6-5 | CASSYEGTGENYEQYF | TGTGCCAGCAGTTACGAAGGGACAGGGGAAAACTACGAGCAGTACTTC
. | TRBJ1-2 | . | TRBV5-1 | CASSLDRTNYGYTF | TGCGCCAGCAGCTTGGACAGGACCAACTATGGCTACACCTTC
. | TRBJ1-5 | . | TRBV19 | CASTHYSNQPQHF | TGTGCCAGTACCCACTATAGCAATCAGCCCCAGCATTTT
. | TRBJ1-5 | . | TRBV10-2 | CASSEGKGLSDQPQHF | TGCGCCAGCAGTGAGGGGAAGGGGCTTAGTGATCAGCCCCAGCATTTT
TRBD1 | TRBJ1-3 | . | TRBV9 | CASSAGQLSGNTIYF | TGTGCCAGCAGCGCGGGACAGCTCTCTGGAAACACCATATATTTT
TRBD2 | TRBJ2-6 | . | TRBV16 | CASSPAFGRGTSGANVLTF | TGTGCCAGCAGCCCCGCCTTTGGGAGGGGCACGTCTGGGGCCAACGTCCTGACTTTC
. | TRBJ2-1 | . | TRBV4-1 | CASSQEGASNEQFF | TGCGCCAGCAGCCAAGAGGGGGCTTCGAATGAGCAGTTCTTC
. | TRBJ1-1 | . | TRBV29-1 | CSVDRGAEAFF | TGCAGCGTTGACCGGGGGGCTGAAGCTTTCTTT
. | TRBJ2-7 | . | TRBV4-2 | CASSQDGDSSYEQYF | TGTGCCAGCAGCCAAGATGGCGACTCCTCCTACGAGCAGTACTTC
. | TRBJ1-2 | . | TRBV5-6 | CASSSSLGGRWYGYTF | TGTGCCAGCAGCTCCTCTCTCGGCGGTAGATGGTATGGCTACACCTTC
. | TRBJ2-6 | many | TRBV5-1 | CASSLGQGPSSGANVLTF | TGCGCCAGCAGCTTGGGGCAGGGGCCGAGCTCTGGGGCCAACGTCCTGACTTTC
TRBD1 | TRBJ1-1 | . | TRBV4-2 | CASSQGTGFNTEAFF | TGTGCCAGCAGCCAAGGGACAGGGTTCAACACTGAAGCTTTCTTT